The clone carrying this T cell receptor (beta chain) was counted a few times. Antigen unknown. This record belongs to a study of tumor-infiltrating lymphocytes in localized non-small cell lung cancer. General study findings and limits: Available tissue quantity limited TCR sequencing to a patient subset. No T-cell fraction difference was seen between IM1 and IM2 tumors.

Sequencing used immunoSEQ multiplex PCR; TCRdb keeps in-frame clones, though not all of them. Here the sample spans 3,600 or so clones, nearly 60% being singletons. Germline loops: CDR1 WSHSY, CDR2 SAAADI. Trimming left V 2 bases short and J 2 bases short, with 1 base between. The CDR3 is 11 amino acids. This clonotype was obtained from a human donor with non-small cell lung cancer. The genes are TRBV10-2 and TRBJ2-7; unclear D gene. The sample taken for sequencing was uninvolved lung tissue not adjacent to the tumor. The CDR3 DNA sequence: TGCGCCAGCAGTGAGGCCTACGAGCAGTACTTC. This codes for CASSEAYEQYF.